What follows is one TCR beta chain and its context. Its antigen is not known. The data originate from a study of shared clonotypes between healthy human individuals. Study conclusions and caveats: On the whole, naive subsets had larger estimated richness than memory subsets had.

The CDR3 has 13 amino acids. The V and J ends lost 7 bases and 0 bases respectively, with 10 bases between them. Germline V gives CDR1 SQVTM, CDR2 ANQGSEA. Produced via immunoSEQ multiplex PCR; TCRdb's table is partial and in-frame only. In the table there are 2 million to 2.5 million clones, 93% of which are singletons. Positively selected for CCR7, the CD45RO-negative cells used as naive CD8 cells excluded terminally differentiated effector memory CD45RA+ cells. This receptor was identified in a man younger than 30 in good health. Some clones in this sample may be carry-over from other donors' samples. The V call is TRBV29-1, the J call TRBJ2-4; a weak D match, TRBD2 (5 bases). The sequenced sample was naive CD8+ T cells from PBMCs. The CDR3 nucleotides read TGCAGCGCGGTCGGAGGAGCCAAAAACATTCAGTACTTC. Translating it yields CSAVGGAKNIQYF.